This TCR beta chain was identified during a study of T cell clonotyping in hematopoietic cell transplantation. Study-level information: Recipient blood drawn about 28 days pretransplant and days 30, 100, 180 after. The study's findings and limits: After transplant, recipient diversity fell while pathologically expanded clonotypes grew through day 180.

The CDR3 sequence is 12 residues long. V was trimmed by 3 bases and J by 7 bases, leaving 4 bases between them. From germline, CDR1 is LGHNA and CDR2 YNFKEQ. Method: immunoSEQ multiplex PCR; TCRdb's copy keeps in-frame clones and lacks some. The sample lists almost 8,500 clones, roughly nine tenths seen once, with more than 4% in the top ten. Comment on this clone: Its target is not known.

The chain combines TRBV4-2 with TRBJ1-6, with unresolved D. The receptor was derived from a male patient aged 60 to 75 who had an allogeneic stem cell transplant from a related donor, so the T cells may come from the graft donor. Some clones in this sample may be carry-over from other donors' samples. The input for sequencing was peripheral blood mononuclear cells, taken at the time of graft-versus-host disease after allogeneic stem cell transplant. CDR3 sequence: CASSQGNSPLHF. The CDR3 DNA reads as TGTGCCAGCAGCCAGGGAAATTCACCCCTCCACTTT.